These 32 T cell receptor beta chains share one sample of origin, sequenced in a study of blood T cell repertoires in COVID-19. Assay: immunoSEQ multiplex PCR; the TCRdb copy retains only in-frame clones and omits some. The table includes fewer than 700,000 clones, roughly nine tenths detected once. The sample taken for sequencing was peripheral blood. These receptors came from a woman between 45 and 65 years old with COVID-19, enrolled during active disease.

The V and J genes are TRBV5-6 and TRBJ1-5; maybe TRBD1 (6 bases). CDR3 size: 14 residues. Germline lookup yields CDR1 SGHDT and CDR2 YYEEEE. Trimming took off 1 base at V and 6 bases at J, with 11 bases between the two ends. CDR3 in DNA: TGTGCCAGCAGCTTGAGGACAGTCGGTCAGCCCCAGCATTTT. It yields the protein CASSLRTVGQPQHF.

The CDR3 DNA sequence: TGTGCCAGCAGCCAAAGACAGGGAAACACTGAAGCTTTCTTT. Amino acid sequence: CASSQRQGNTEAFF. The rearrangement links TRBV5-4 to TRBJ1-1; TRBD1 matches 7 bases. Germline CDR1 and CDR2: SGHNT and YYREEE (reference sequence). This CDR3 is built from 14 residues. V gave up 4 bases and J gave up 2 bases; unmatched junction bases: 5.

The CDR3: CASSQGQRGVTGELFF. The CDR3 DNA is TGTGCCAGCAGCCAAGGGCAGCGGGGGGTCACCGGGGAGCTGTTTTTT. The chain combines TRBV3-1 (or the pseudogene TRBV3-2) with TRBJ2-2; 9 positions match TRBD2. The germline V gene encodes CDR1 LGHDT and CDR2 YNNKEL (reference sequence). CDR3 length: 16 residues. V shed 1 base, J shed 4 bases, and the junction held 4 bases outside the gene matches.

Only a few counts were recorded for this clone. The CDR3 DNA is TGTGCCTGGGGACAGGTCCCCTTCAGCTCTGGGGCCAACGTCCTGACTTTC. Translating it yields CAWGQVPFSSGANVLTF. V usage is TRBV30 and J usage is TRBJ2-6; TRBD1 matches at 7 bases. Germline V gives CDR1 GTSNPN, CDR2 SVGIG (reference sequence). This CDR3 region has 17 residues. The V gene end was trimmed by 5 bases and the J gene end by 0 bases; junction bases not matched to a gene: 10.

The gene calls are TRBV20-1 and TRBJ2-7, with a tentative D call TRBD1 (5 bases). Germline values: CDR1 DFQATT, CDR2 SNEGSKA (reference sequence). The CDR3 extends over 14 amino acids. V was shortened by 3 bases and J by 0 bases, with 12 bases between the two germline ends. The CDR3 protein is CSASKTADSYEQYF. CDR3 DNA: TGCAGTGCTAGTAAGACAGCAGACTCCTACGAGCAGTACTTC.

This clone was seen once. The V call is TRBV6-5, the J call TRBJ1-5; no clear D gene. Deletions cut 5 bases from V and 4 bases from J, with 12 bases between. This CDR3 has 14 residues. Germline assignment: CDR1 MNHEY and CDR2 SVGAGI. Here the CDR3 reads CASSPREWNQPQHF. Written as DNA, the CDR3 is TGTGCCAGCAGTCCCCGGGAGTGGAATCAGCCCCAGCATTTT.

V and J are TRBV5-6 and TRBJ2-4; D is undetermined. The V and J ends lost 10 bases and 0 bases respectively, with 14 bases between them. The germline V gene has CDR1 SGHDT and CDR2 YYEEEE. The CDR3 loop spans 14 amino acids. This CDR3 is CASSLSLAKNIQYF. Written as DNA, the CDR3 is TGTGCCTCGTCTTTGAGTCTAGCCAAAAACATTCAGTACTTC.

DNA of the CDR3: TGCGCCAGCAGCCCATTGACAGGGCGTTCACCTACTAATGAAAAACTGTTTTTT. Translated: CASSPLTGRSPTNEKLFF. The rearrangement links TRBV4-1 to TRBJ1-4; 7 positions match TRBD1. This CDR3 has 18 residues. V lost 4 bases and J lost 2; bases outside the gene matches: 13. CDR1 and CDR2 from the germline V gene are MGHRA and YSYEKL.

Concerning this clone itself: The sample holds other DNA sequences that translate to the same CDR3. The V gene is TRBV27, the J gene TRBJ2-7; 9 nucleotides line up with TRBD1. In germline, CDR1 is MNHEY, CDR2 SMNVEV (reference sequence). J lost 3 bases, V lost 5 bases, and 2 bases had no gene match. The CDR3 is 13 residues long. The CDR3 region has the DNA TGTGCCAGCAGTGGACAGGGGAACTACGAGCAGTACTTC. The encoded protein is CASSGQGNYEQYF.

The chain carries TRBV7-3 and TRBJ2-7, with D tentatively TRBD1 (5 bases). Trimming removed 5 bases at V and 1 base at J, with 18 bases between. This CDR3 comprises 16 residues. Germline values: CDR1 SGHTA, CDR2 FQGTGA. The CDR3 bases are TGTGCCAGCAGCCCCCGGTCCCCGACAGATTCCTACGAGCAGTACTTC. Translated, it gives CASSPRSPTDSYEQYF.

The chain recombines TRBV27 with TRBJ2-2; maybe TRBD1 (5 bases). The CDR3 is 17 amino acids. V gave up 4 bases and J gave up 3 bases, with 18 bases separating them. CDR1 is MNHEY, CDR2 SMNVEV, per germline (reference sequence). This CDR3 is CASSSITGPQDTGELFF. CDR3 nucleotides: TGTGCCAGCAGTTCCATTACAGGCCCGCAAGACACCGGGGAGCTGTTTTTT.

The chain has TRBV19 and TRBJ1-1; 9 bases match TRBD1. With V trimmed by 7 bases and J by 5 bases, 11 bases remained unmatched. There are 15 residues in the CDR3. Germline CDR1 and CDR2: LNHDA and SQIVND (reference sequence). CDR3 loop: CASTQTGTGRTEAFF. CDR3 sequence (DNA): TGTGCCAGTACCCAAACCGGGACAGGGAGGACTGAAGCTTTCTTT. Full variable domain (remainder filled in from reference TRBV19 and TRBJ1-1): DGGITQSPKYLFRKEGQNVTLSCEQNLNHDAMYWYRQDPGQGLRLIYYSQIVNDFQKGDIAEGYSVSREKKESFPLTVTSAQKNPTAFYLCASTQTGTGRTEAFFGQGTRLTVV.

The chain is built from TRBV6-5 and TRBJ1-5, with TRBD1 matching over 10 bases. J gave up 7 bases and V 7 bases, and 10 bases lay outside the gene matches. Germline CDR1 is MNHEY and CDR2 is SVGAGI. The CDR3 spans 15 residues. CDR3 sequence: CASKVLGQGYQPQHF. CDR3 in DNA: TGTGCCAGCAAAGTTTTGGGACAGGGGTACCAGCCCCAGCATTTT.

The J gene is TRBJ1-4, the V gene TRBV28; the match to TRBD1 covers 8 bases. The CDR3 contains 15 residues. V lost 1 base and J lost 5; bases outside the gene matches: 3. Germline V gives CDR1 MDHEN, CDR2 SYDVKM. The CDR3 region is CASSLSGQENEKLFF. The DNA for the CDR3 is TGTGCCAGCAGTTTATCGGGACAGGAAAATGAAAAACTGTTTTTT.

This clone has only one observation. At one of its ends the junction is not consistent with the germline gene, which may arise from a read error. Other DNA variants within this sample encode the same CDR3. The gene calls are TRBV27 and TRBJ1-1; D might be TRBD1 (6 bases). The CDR3 contains 13 residues. Germline-derived CDR1 and CDR2 are MNHEY and SMNVEV (reference sequence). Here the CDR3 reads CASSLIRDTEAFF. The CDR3 bases are TGTGCCAGCAGTTTAATTCGGGACACCGAAGCTTTCTTT.

The chain uses TRBV7-3 and TRBJ1-1; 8 nucleotides align to TRBD1. J gave up 1 base and V 0 bases, and 4 bases lay outside the gene matches. The CDR3 totals 16 residues. CDR1 is SGHTA, CDR2 FQGTGA, per germline. The CDR3 region has the DNA TGTGCCAGCAGCTTAACTAGGGACAGGACGAACACTGAAGCTTTCTTT. This codes for CASSLTRDRTNTEAFF.

The rearrangement links TRBV3-1 (or the pseudogene TRBV3-2) to TRBJ2-2; 7 bases are shared with TRBD2. The CDR3 sequence is 15 residues long. J gave up 7 bases and V 4 bases, and 9 bases lay outside the gene matches. Germline-derived CDR1 and CDR2 are LGHDT and YNNKEL (reference sequence). Written as DNA, the CDR3 is TGTGCCAGCAGCCCTTCTGACGGGGGGAGCGGGGAGCTGTTTTTT. Residues: CASSPSDGGSGELFF.

The chain uses TRBV3-1 (or the pseudogene TRBV3-2) and TRBJ1-1; D is undetermined. Trimming took 2 bases from V and 8 from J, leaving 12 bases between them. The CDR3 consists of 13 residues. The germline V gene has CDR1 LGHDT and CDR2 YNNKEL (reference sequence). CDR3 loop: CASSQRDVGEAFF. The CDR3 bases are TGTGCCAGCAGCCAACGGGATGTGGGGGAAGCTTTCTTT.

This clone was found once. The chain recombines TRBV5-8 with TRBJ1-4; TRBD1 might be the D (5 bases). With 2 bases removed from V and 8 bases from J, the gap between germline ends came to 19 bases. CDR1 and CDR2 (germline): SGHTS, YDEGEE. The CDR3 contains 16 residues. This CDR3 is CASSFIYGGFREKLFF. Written as DNA, the CDR3 is TGTGCCAGCAGCTTTATCTACGGGGGATTTAGGGAAAAACTGTTTTTT.

The chain carries TRBV7-9 and TRBJ1-5; D is uncertain. CDR1 and CDR2 from the germline V gene are SEHNR and FQNEAQ (reference sequence). There are 15 residues in the CDR3. V lost 2 bases and J 2 bases, leaving 10 bases between the germline ends. CDR3 DNA: TGTGCCAGCAGCTTAACCGGGATGGGCAATCAGCCCCAGCATTTT. This sequence encodes CASSLTGMGNQPQHF.

This clone is a singleton in its sample. The V call is TRBV9, the J call TRBJ1-2, with TRBD1 matching 9 bases. This CDR3 contains 15 residues. V was clipped by 0 bases and J by 8 bases; unmatched bases: 8. Looked up from germline, CDR1 is SGDLS and CDR2 is YYNGEE. The CDR3 DNA is TGTGCCAGCAGCGTAGGAGACAGGGGGGTGAGGGGCTACACCTTC. Its translation is CASSVGDRGVRGYTF.

CDR3 sequence reads: CASSQVLGGAYNEQFF. The DNA of the CDR3 is TGTGCCAGCAGCCAAGTTCTTGGGGGGGCCTACAATGAGCAGTTCTTC. The chain is built from TRBV14 and TRBJ2-1, with 7 positions matching TRBD2. Germline values: CDR1 SGHDN, CDR2 FVKESK. This CDR3 has 16 amino acids. V was clipped by 1 base and J by 2 bases; unmatched bases: 5.

V usage is TRBV6-5 and J usage is TRBJ1-2; 9 bases agree with TRBD1. CDR3 length: 14 residues. V lost 6 bases, J lost 8 bases, and 10 bases stayed unmatched. CDR1 and CDR2 (germline): MNHEY, SVGAGI. CDR3 DNA sequence: TGTGCCAGCAGAGGACAGGGGCGGCTGTGGGGCTACACCTTC. It yields the protein CASRGQGRLWGYTF.

CDR3 loop: CASSHGGRAEAFF. In DNA, the CDR3 is TGTGCCAGCAGCCACGGAGGGAGAGCTGAAGCTTTCTTT. The chain carries TRBV3-1 (or the pseudogene TRBV3-2) and TRBJ1-1; the D is unclear. With 3 bases removed from V and 6 bases from J, the gap between germline ends came to 11 bases. This CDR3 region has 13 residues. CDR1 is LGHDT, CDR2 YNNKEL, per germline (reference sequence).

This chain uses TRBV2 with TRBJ2-1; the match to TRBD2 covers 9 bases. Germline V gene lookup returns CDR1 SNHLY and CDR2 FYNNEI. V dropped 8 bases and J dropped 4; count of bases not matched to a gene: 6. The CDR3 extends over 14 amino acids. CDR3 nucleotides: TGTGCCAGCTCCTGGCGGGGGGGATACAATGAGCAGTTCTTC. It translates to CASSWRGGYNEQFF.

This clone appeared once. The chain has TRBV18 and TRBJ2-7, with TRBD1 as a possible D gene (6 bases). The CDR3 runs to 14 residues. V was shortened by 6 bases and J by 5 bases, with 17 bases between the two germline ends. Per the germline V gene, CDR1 is KGHSH and CDR2 is LQKENI. CDR3 in amino acids: CASSRAGTKDEQYF. The CDR3 DNA follows: TGTGCCAGCTCCCGCGCCGGGACAAAGGACGAGCAGTACTTC.

The rearrangement links TRBV10-3 to TRBJ1-6, with TRBD1 as a possible D gene (5 bases). Looked up from germline, CDR1 is ENHRY and CDR2 is SYGVKD. V lost 6 bases, J lost 2 bases, and 8 bases lay in between. CDR3 size: 14 residues. The CDR3 reads CAIRGEAYNSPLHF. The CDR3 bases are TGTGCCATCAGAGGGGAGGCCTATAATTCACCCCTCCACTTT.

This chain connects TRBV5-6 to TRBJ1-2; 9 bases are a match to TRBD1. With 0 bases clipped from V and 8 bases from J, the junction kept 5 bases outside the gene matches. This CDR3 is 14 amino acids long. The germline gives CDR1 SGHDT, CDR2 YYEEEE. The chain's CDR3 is CASSLAGTGRGYTF. DNA of the CDR3: TGTGCCAGCAGCTTGGCCGGGACAGGGAGGGGCTACACCTTC.

The chain combines TRBV2 with TRBJ1-1; D uncertain. The CDR3 consists of 13 residues. V shed 4 bases and J shed 0 bases, with 6 bases lying between them. Germline V lookup: CDR1 SNHLY, CDR2 FYNNEI. In DNA form, the CDR3 reads TGTGCCAGCAGTGCCGACATGAACACTGAAGCTTTCTTT. This codes for CASSADMNTEAFF.

The rearrangement uses TRBV7-8 and TRBJ1-3; D remains ambiguous. There are 12 residues in the CDR3. Trimming took off 3 bases at V and 5 bases at J, with 5 bases between the two ends. Per the germline V gene, CDR1 is SGHVS and CDR2 is FQNEAQ. The CDR3 sequence is CASSFSRNTIYF. CDR3 nucleotides: TGTGCCAGCAGCTTTAGTAGAAACACCATATATTTT.

The chain links TRBV11-1 to TRBJ2-3; TRBD1 matches 7 bases. Germline CDR1 SGHAT, CDR2 FQDESV (reference sequence). J was trimmed by 0 bases and V by 5 bases; bases with no gene match: 5. The CDR3 spans 15 residues. CDR3 amino acids: CASSPGTASTDTQYF. The CDR3 DNA is TGTGCCAGCAGCCCTGGGACAGCTAGCACAGATACGCAGTATTTT.

The rearrangement joins TRBV12-3 or TRBV12-4 to TRBJ1-4; D unresolved. The germline V and J ends were trimmed by 3 bases and 7 bases, with 6 bases remaining between them. This CDR3 is 12 amino acids long. For the CDR3, the DNA is TGTGCCAGCAGTTTTCGTCGTGAAAAACTGTTTTTT. This codes for CASSFRREKLFF.